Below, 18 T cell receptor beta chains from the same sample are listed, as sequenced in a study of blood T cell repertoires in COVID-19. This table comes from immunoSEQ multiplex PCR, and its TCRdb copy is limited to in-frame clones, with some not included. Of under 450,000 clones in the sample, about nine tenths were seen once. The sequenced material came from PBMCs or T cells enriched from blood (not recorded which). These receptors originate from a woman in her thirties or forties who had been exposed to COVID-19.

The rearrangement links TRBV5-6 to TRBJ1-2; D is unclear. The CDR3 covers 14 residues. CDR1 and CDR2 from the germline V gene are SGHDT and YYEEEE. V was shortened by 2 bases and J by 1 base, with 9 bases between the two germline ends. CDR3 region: CASSFGRFNYGYTF. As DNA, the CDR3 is TGTGCCAGCAGCTTTGGGAGATTTAACTATGGCTACACCTTC.

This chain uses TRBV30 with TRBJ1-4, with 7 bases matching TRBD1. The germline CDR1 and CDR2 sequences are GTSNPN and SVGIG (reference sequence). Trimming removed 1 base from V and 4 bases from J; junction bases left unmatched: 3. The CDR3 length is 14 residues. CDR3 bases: TGTGCCTGGAGTGGGGACAGCGTTAATGAAAAACTGTTTTTT. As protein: CAWSGDSVNEKLFF.

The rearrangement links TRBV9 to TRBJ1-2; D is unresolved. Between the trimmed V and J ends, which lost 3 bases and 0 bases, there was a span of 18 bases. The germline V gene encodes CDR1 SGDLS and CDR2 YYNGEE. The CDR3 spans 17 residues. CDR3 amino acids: CASSGRREGWPNYGYTF. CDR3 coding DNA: TGTGCCAGCAGCGGTAGGAGAGAGGGCTGGCCTAACTATGGCTACACCTTC.

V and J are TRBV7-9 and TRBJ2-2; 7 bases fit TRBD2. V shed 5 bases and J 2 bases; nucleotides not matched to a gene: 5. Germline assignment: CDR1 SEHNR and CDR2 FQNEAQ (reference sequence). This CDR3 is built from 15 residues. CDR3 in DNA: TGTGCCAGCAGCGGGCGGGGGAGAAACACCGGGGAGCTGTTTTTT. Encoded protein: CASSGRGRNTGELFF.

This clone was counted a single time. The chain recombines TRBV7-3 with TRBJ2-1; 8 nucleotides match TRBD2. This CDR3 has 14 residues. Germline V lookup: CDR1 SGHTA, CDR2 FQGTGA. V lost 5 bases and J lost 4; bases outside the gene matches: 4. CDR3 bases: TGTGCCAGCAGCCGGGAGGGCCGATACAATGAGCAGTTCTTC. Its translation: CASSREGRYNEQFF.

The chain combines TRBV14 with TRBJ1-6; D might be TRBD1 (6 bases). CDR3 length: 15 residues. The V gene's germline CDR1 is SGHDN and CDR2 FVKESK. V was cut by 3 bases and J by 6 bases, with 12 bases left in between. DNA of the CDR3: TGTGCCAGCAGCCAGGAACAGGGATTTAATTCACCCCTCCACTTT. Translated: CASSQEQGFNSPLHF.

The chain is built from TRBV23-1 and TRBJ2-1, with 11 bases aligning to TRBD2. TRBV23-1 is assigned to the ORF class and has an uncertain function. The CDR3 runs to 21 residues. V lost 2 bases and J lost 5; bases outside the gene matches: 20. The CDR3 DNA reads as TGCGCCAGCAGTCAACCTCCTATAGCGGGAGGGCCGACCATTTTAAACAATGAGCAGTTCTTC. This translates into CASSQPPIAGGPTILNNEQFF.

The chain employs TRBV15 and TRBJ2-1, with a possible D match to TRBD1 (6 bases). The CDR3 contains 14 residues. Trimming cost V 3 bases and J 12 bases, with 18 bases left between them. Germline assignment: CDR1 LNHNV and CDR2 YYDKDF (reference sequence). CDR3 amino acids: CATSSYRELSWQFF. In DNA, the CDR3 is TGTGCCACCAGCAGTTACAGGGAACTTAGTTGGCAGTTCTTC.

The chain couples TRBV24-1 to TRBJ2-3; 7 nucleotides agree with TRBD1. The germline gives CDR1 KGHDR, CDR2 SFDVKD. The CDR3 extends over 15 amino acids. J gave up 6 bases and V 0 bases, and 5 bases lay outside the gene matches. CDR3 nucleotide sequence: TGTGCCACCAGTGATTTGTCGGGGACAGCGGATACGCAGTATTTT. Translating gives CATSDLSGTADTQYF.

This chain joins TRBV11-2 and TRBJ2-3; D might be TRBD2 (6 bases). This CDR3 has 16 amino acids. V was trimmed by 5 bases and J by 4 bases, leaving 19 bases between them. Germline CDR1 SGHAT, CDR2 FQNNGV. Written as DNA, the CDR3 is TGTGCCAGCAGCCCCAGGGTAGCGGTAGAACCAGATACGCAGTATTTT. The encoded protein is CASSPRVAVEPDTQYF.

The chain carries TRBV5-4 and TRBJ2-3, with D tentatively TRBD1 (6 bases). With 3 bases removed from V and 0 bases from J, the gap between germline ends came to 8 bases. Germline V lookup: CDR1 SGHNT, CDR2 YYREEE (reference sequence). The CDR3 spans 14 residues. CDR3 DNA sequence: TGTGCCAGCAGCTGGGACACGAGCACAGATACGCAGTATTTT. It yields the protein CASSWDTSTDTQYF.

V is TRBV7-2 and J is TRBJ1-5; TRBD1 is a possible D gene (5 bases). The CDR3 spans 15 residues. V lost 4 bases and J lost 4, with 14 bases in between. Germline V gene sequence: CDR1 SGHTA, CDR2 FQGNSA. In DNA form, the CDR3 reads TGTGCCAGCAGCTGGGTGACAGATCCAAATCAGCCCCAGCATTTT. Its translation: CASSWVTDPNQPQHF. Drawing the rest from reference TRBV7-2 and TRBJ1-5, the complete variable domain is GAGVSQSPSNKVTEKGKDVELRCDPISGHTALYWYRQSLGQGLEFLIYFQGNSAPDKSGLPSDRFSAERTGGSVSTLTIQRTQQEDSAVYLCASSWVTDPNQPQHFGDGTRLSIL.

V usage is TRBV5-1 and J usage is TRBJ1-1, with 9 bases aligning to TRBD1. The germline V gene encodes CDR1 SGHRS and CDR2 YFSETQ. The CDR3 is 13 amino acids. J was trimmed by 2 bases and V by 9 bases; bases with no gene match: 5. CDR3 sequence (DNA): TGCGCCACCGGGACAGGGCCAAACACTGAAGCTTTCTTT. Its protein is CATGTGPNTEAFF.

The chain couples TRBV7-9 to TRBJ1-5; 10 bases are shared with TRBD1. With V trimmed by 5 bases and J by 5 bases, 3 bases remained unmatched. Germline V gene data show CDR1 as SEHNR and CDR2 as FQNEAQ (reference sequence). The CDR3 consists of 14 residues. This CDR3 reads CASSGGQGYQPQHF. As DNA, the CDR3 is TGTGCCAGCAGCGGGGGACAGGGGTATCAGCCCCAGCATTTT.

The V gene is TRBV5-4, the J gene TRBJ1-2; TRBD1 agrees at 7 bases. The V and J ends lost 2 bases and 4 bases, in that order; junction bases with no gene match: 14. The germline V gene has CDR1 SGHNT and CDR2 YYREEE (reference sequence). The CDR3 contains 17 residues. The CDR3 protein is CASSFAGKRQGAYGYTF. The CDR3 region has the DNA TGTGCCAGCAGCTTTGCAGGGAAGCGACAGGGAGCCTATGGCTACACCTTC.

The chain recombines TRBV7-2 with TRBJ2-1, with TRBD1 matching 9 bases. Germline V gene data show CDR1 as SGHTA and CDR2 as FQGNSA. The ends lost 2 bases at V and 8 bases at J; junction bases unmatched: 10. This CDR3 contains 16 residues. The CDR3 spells CASSLQGQGWSDEQFF. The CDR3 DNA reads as TGTGCCAGCAGCTTACAAGGACAGGGGTGGAGTGATGAGCAGTTCTTC.

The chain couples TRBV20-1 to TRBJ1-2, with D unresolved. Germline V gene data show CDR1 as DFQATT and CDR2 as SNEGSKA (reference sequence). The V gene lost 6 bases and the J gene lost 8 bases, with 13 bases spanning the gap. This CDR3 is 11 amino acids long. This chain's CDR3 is CSATDNGGYTF. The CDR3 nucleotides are TGCAGTGCAACAGACAATGGCGGCTACACCTTC.

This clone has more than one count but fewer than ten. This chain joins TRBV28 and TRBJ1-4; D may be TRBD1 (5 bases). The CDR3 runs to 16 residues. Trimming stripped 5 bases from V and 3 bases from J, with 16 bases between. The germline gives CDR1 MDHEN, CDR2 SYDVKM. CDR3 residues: CASSDPRRGANEKLFF. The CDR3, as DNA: TGTGCCAGCAGTGATCCCCGACGGGGGGCTAATGAAAAACTGTTTTTT.